What follows describes a single T cell receptor beta chain. The antigen is unknown. These data are taken from a study of shared clonotypes between healthy human individuals. Study-level findings and limits: Non-shared clonotypes showed lower generation probabilities than clonotypes common to all four donors. Enrolling few donors narrowed the genetic and exposure-history diversity that was represented. The expectation was that sequencing depth would affect clonotype sharing among donors.

Donors included only healthy HIV-negative adults lacking recent acute infections or vaccinations. Method: immunoSEQ multiplex PCR; TCRdb's copy keeps in-frame clones and lacks some. The profile shows approximately 1.5 million clones, around 98% of them singletons. The CDR3 totals 15 residues. V shed 5 bases, J shed 2 bases, and the junction held 4 bases outside the gene matches. The germline CDR1 and CDR2 sequences are SNHLY and FYNNEI. The chain carries TRBV2 and TRBJ2-5; 11 bases are shared with TRBD2. The sequence derives from a young man in good health. The sequencing sample was made of naive CD4+ T cells sorted from blood. As to subset: CD45RA+ positively selected. CDR3: CASSPIAGGQETQYF. CDR3 sequence (DNA): TGTGCCAGCAGTCCCATAGCGGGAGGGCAAGAGACCCAGTACTTC.